This T cell receptor (beta chain) was profiled in a study of graft-versus-host responses after intestinal transplantation. The culture paired around 200,000 irradiated violet-dye-labeled stimulators with around 200,000 CFSE-labeled responders. With V trimmed by 2 bases and J by 5 bases, 2 bases remained unmatched. This CDR3 is 13 amino acids long. Germline V CDR1 and CDR2: ENHRY, SYGVKD. Produced via immunoSEQ multiplex PCR; TCRdb's table is partial and in-frame only. This sample has 20,000 or so clones, with about 45% found just once. The chain couples TRBV10-3 to TRBJ2-5; 7 bases line up with TRBD1. Here the sequenced sample was alloreactive CD4+ T cells from a mixed lymphocyte reaction culture, taken before intestinal transplant. Noted subset: CFSE-low proliferating T cells sorted from approximately 6-day pre-transplant mixed lymphocyte reaction (GvH or HvG direction). The receptor comes from a human patient who received an intestinal transplant. CDR3 in DNA: TGTGCCATCAGTGAGACAGGGGCCGAGACCCAGTACTTC. Its protein is CAISETGAETQYF.